Detailed here is one TCR beta chain. The data are from a study of blood T cell repertoires in COVID-19. Across the study: Samples of COVID-19 (acute and convalescent) were obtained from the United States, Italy and Spain.

Repertoires were generated with immunoSEQ multiplex PCR, while TCRdb's copy carries only in-frame clones and drops some. The data hold 120,000 or so clones, with 81% observed a single time. Seattle cases were enrolled at active infection and followed longitudinally. This CDR3 spans 13 amino acids. CDR1 GTSNPN and CDR2 SVGIG come from the germline V gene (reference sequence). The V gene lost 8 bases and the J gene lost 2 bases, with 15 bases spanning the gap. Sequencing was performed on peripheral blood. The TCR was taken from a man aged 25 to 40 with COVID-19, enrolled during active disease. This chain uses TRBV30 with TRBJ1-2, with D maybe TRBD1 (5 bases). This CDR3 is CAGDQGVNYGYTF. The CDR3 nucleotides read TGTGCCGGAGATCAAGGGGTCAACTATGGCTACACCTTC.